Listed here is a single T cell receptor beta chain. Antigen: not known. TCRdb's copy holds only in-frame clones and misses some; the assay was immunoSEQ multiplex PCR. The sample includes 48,000 or so clones, around four fifths of them seen just once. V was pared by 5 bases and J by 1 base, with 9 bases between. Germline assignment: CDR1 SGHNT and CDR2 YENEEA. The CDR3 is 13 amino acids. The sort gate was single viable CD3+CD4+CD8-CD45RO+ cells for memory CD4+ T cells. These data originate in a study of memory CD4+ T cells and cytomegalovirus serostatus. Study-level background: Donors were healthy Belgian adults, under 10 CMV seropositive and around 24 seronegative.

Study-wide points: Repertoires predicted CMV serostatus with median bootstrapped AUC of roughly 0.95.

The chain joins TRBV11-3 to TRBJ2-7; D gene unclear. The TCR originated in an adult in good health and CMV-seronegative. The material sequenced was memory CD4+ T cells from blood. In DNA form, the CDR3 reads TGTGCCAGCAGCGCATCAGGATCCTACGAGCAGTACTTC. Its translation: CASSASGSYEQYF.